This T cell receptor beta chain is from a study of glioma-infiltrating T cells. Study-wide results and caveats: Tissue-blood divergence was below expectation in non-neoplastic patients, above in gliomas.

Using RNA template, CDR3s of TCR alpha and beta were amplified with iRepertoire arm-PCR. For one-step reverse transcription and amplification, about 90-450 ng of tissue mRNA or PBMC total RNA was used. In TCRdb, the multiplex PCR reads were re-called with MiXCR into one record per CDR3 protein. The top ten hold under 35% of the sample, which has about 130,000 distinct CDR3 sequences, under 25% seen once. V was shortened by 4 bases and J by 0 bases, with 15 bases between the two germline ends. The germline V gene has CDR1 MDHEN and CDR2 SYDVKM. There are 16 residues in the CDR3. This clonotype was picked up a small number of times. What it binds is unknown.

Sequencing was performed on glioma tissue, nonneoplastic brain tissue, or PBMCs (not recorded which). This TCR was recovered from a human donor with low-grade glioma or glioblastoma, undergoing nonglioma brain surgery, or in good health (not recorded which). The rearrangement uses TRBV28 and TRBJ1-2; D gene uncertain. The DNA of the CDR3 is TGTGCCAGCAGTTCCATCAAAATCACAGCTAACTATGGCTACACCTTC. It encodes CASSSIKITANYGYTF.